The clone carrying this TCR beta chain appeared many times. What it binds is not known. The data derive from a study of glioma-infiltrating T cells. CDR1 is DFQATT and CDR2 is SNEGSKA in the germline V gene (reference sequence). V shed 5 bases, J shed 0 bases, and the junction held 8 bases outside the gene matches. The CDR3 is made up of 15 amino acids. Overall study findings and caveats: Very few CDR3 sequences were shared between tissue and blood. Gliomas, especially low-grade, showed above-expected tissue-blood divergence; non-neoplastic patients showed below.

Amplification of TCR alpha and beta CDR3 regions from RNA used iRepertoire nested multiplex PCR. One-step reverse transcription and amplification started from approximately 100-400 ng of tissue mRNA or PBMC total RNA. Using its own MiXCR run on the multiplex PCR reads, TCRdb lists one record per CDR3 protein. The sample includes around 170,000 distinct CDR3 sequences, more than 35% of them seen just once. The sequence was collected from a human donor with low-grade glioma or glioblastoma, undergoing nonglioma brain surgery, or in good health (not recorded which). The V gene is TRBV20-1, the J gene TRBJ2-5; TRBD2 agrees at 8 bases. The specimen was glioma tissue, nonneoplastic brain tissue, or PBMCs (not recorded which). The CDR3 reads CSAYGILADQETQYF. In DNA form, the CDR3 reads TGCAGTGCTTACGGTATACTAGCGGACCAAGAGACCCAGTACTTC.